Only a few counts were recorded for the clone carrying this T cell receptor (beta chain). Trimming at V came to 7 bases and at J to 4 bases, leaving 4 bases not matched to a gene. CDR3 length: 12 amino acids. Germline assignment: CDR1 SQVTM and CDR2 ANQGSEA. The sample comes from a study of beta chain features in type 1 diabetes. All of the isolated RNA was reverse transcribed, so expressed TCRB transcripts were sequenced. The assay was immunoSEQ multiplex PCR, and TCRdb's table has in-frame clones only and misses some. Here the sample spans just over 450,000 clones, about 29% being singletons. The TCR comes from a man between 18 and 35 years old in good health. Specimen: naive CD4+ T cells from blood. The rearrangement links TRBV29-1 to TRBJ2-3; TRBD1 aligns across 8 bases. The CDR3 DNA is TGCAGCGACAGGGGGAGGCCAGATACGCAGTATTTT. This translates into CSDRGRPDTQYF.